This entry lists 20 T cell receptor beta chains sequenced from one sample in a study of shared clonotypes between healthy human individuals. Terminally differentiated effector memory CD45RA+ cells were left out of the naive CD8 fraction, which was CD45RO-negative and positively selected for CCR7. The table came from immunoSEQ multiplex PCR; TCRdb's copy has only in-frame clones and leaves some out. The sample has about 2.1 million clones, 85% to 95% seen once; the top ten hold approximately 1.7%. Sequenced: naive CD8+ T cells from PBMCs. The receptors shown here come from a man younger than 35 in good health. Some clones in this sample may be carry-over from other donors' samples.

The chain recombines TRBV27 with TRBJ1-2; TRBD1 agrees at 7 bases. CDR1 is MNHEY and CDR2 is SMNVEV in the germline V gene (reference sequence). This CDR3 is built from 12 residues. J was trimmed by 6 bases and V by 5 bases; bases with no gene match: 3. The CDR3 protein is CASSDRVDGYTF. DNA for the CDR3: TGTGCCAGCAGTGACAGGGTTGATGGCTACACCTTC.

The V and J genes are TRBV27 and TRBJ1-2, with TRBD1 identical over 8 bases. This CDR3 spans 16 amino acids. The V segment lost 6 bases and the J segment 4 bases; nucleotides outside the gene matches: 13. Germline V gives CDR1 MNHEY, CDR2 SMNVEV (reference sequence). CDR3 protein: CASRGRSGQGIYGYTF. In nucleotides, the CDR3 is TGTGCCAGCAGGGGTAGGTCCGGACAGGGCATCTATGGCTACACCTTC.

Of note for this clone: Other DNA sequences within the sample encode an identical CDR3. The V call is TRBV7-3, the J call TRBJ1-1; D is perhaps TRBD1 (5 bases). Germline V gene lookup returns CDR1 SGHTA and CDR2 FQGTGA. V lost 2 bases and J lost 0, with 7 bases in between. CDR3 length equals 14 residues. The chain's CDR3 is CASSLGGVNTEAFF. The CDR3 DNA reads TGTGCCAGCAGCTTAGGGGGTGTGAACACTGAAGCTTTCTTT.

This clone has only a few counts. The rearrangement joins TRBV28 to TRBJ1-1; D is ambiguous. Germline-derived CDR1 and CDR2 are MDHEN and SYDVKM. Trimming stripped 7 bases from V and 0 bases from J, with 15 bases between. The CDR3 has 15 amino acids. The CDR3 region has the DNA TGTGCCAGCAACCCTCGAGGGAAATTGAACACTGAAGCTTTCTTT. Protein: CASNPRGKLNTEAFF.

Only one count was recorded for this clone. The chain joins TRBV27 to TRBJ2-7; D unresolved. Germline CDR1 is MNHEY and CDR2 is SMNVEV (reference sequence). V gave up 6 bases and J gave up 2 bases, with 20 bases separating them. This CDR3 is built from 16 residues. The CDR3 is CASSPSTGPLTYEQYF. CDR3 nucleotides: TGTGCCAGCAGCCCCTCGACCGGGCCTCTTACCTACGAGCAGTACTTC.

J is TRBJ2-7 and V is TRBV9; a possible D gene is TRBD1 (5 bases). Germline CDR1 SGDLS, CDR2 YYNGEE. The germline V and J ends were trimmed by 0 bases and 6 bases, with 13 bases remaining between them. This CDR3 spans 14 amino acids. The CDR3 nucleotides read TGTGCCAGCAGCGTAGAGGGGCGATTTGCCGAGCAGTACTTC. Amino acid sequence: CASSVEGRFAEQYF. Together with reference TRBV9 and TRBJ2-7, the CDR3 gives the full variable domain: DSGVTQTPKHLITATGQRVTLRCSPRSGDLSVYWYQQSLDQGLQFLIQYYNGEERAKGNILERFSAQQFPDLHSELNLSSLELGDSALYFCASSVEGRFAEQYFGPGTRLTVT.

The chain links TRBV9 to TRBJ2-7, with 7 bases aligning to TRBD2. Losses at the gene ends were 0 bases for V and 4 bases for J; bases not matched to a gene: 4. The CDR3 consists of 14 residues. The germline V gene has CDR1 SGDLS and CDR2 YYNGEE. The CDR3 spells CASSVVASGYEQYF. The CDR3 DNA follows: TGTGCCAGCAGCGTAGTGGCTAGCGGTTACGAGCAGTACTTC.

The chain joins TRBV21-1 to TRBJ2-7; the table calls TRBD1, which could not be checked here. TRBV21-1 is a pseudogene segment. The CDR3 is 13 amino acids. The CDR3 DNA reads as TGTGCCAGCAGAGACAGGGGAATGAGCGAGCAGTACTTC. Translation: CASRDRGMSEQYF.

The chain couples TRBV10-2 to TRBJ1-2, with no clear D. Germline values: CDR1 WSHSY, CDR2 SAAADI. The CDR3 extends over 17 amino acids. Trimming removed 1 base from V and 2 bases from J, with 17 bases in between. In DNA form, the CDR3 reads TGCGCCAGCAGTGAGTTTGATCCCCCCCGGGAAAACTATGGCTACACCTTC. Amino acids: CASSEFDPPRENYGYTF.

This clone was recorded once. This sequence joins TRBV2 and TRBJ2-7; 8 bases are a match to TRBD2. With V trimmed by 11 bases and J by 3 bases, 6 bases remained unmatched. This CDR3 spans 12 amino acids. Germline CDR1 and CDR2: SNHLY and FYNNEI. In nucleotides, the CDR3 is TGTGCCGGACGGGGGGGGAGCTACGAGCAGTACTTC. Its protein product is CAGRGGSYEQYF.

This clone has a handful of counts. The CDR3 bases are TGTGCCAGCAGTCAAATTAACACCGGGGAGCTGTTTTTT. Amino acid sequence: CASSQINTGELFF. The chain has TRBV6-5 and TRBJ2-2; D unclear. V was clipped by 5 bases and J by 2 bases, with 6 bases between them. CDR3 size: 13 residues. The germline V gene has CDR1 MNHEY and CDR2 SVGAGI.

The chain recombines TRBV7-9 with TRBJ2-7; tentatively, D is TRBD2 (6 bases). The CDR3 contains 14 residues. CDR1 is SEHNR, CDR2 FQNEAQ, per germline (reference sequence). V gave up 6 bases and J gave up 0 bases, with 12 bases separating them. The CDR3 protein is CASSPSVGSYEQYF. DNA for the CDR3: TGTGCCAGCAGTCCTAGCGTAGGCTCCTACGAGCAGTACTTC. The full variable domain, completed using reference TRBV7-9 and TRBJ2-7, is DTGVSQNPRHKITKRGQNVTFRCDPISEHNRLYWYRQTLGQGPEFLTYFQNEAQLEKSRLLSDRFSAERPKGSFSTLEIQRTEQGDSAMYLCASSPSVGSYEQYFGPGTRLTVT.

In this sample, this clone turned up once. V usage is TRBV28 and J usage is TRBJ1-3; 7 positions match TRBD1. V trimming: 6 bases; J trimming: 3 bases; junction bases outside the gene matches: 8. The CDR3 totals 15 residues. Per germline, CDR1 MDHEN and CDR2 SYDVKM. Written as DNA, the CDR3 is TGTGCCAGCAGCCAGACAGGGCTTGATGGAAACACCATATATTTT. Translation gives CASSQTGLDGNTIYF. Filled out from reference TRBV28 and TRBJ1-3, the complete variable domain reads DVKVTQSSRYLVKRTGEKVFLECVQDMDHENMFWYRQDPGLGLRLIYFSYDVKMKEKGDIPEGYSVSREKKERFSLILESASTNQTSMYLCASSQTGLDGNTIYFGEGSWLTVV.

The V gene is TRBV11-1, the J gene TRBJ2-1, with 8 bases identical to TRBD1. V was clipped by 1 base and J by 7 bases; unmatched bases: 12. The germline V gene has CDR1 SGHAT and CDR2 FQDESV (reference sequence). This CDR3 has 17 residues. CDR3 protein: CASSLEDWTGSVNEQFF. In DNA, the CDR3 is TGTGCCAGCAGCTTAGAAGACTGGACAGGGTCGGTAAATGAGCAGTTCTTC.

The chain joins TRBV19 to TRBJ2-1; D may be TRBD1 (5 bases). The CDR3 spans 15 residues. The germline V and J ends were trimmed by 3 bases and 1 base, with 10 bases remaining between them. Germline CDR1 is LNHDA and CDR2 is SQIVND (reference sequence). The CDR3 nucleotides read TGTGCCAGTAGTATGGGGCGGTGGTCCTACAATGAGCAGTTCTTC. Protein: CASSMGRWSYNEQFF.

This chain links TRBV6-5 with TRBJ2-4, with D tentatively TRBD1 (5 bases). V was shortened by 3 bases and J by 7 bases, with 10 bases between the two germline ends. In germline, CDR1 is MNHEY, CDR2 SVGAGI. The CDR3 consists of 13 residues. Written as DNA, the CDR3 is TGTGCCAGCAGTTATCAGGGTGGCAACATTCAGTACTTC. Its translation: CASSYQGGNIQYF.

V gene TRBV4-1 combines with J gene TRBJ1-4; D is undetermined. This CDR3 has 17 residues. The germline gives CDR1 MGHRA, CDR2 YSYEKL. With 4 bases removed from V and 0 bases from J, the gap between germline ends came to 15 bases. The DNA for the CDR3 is TGCGCCAGCAGCCCGAGACCCGATTTAGCAACTAATGAAAAACTGTTTTTT. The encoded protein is CASSPRPDLATNEKLFF.

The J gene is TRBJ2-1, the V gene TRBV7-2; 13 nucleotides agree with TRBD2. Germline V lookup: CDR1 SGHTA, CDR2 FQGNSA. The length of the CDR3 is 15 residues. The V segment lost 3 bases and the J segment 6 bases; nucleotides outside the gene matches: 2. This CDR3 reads CASSFWTSGSNEQFF. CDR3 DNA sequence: TGTGCCAGCAGCTTTTGGACTAGCGGGAGCAATGAGCAGTTCTTC. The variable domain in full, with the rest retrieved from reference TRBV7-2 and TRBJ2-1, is GAGVSQSPSNKVTEKGKDVELRCDPISGHTALYWYRQSLGQGLEFLIYFQGNSAPDKSGLPSDRFSAERTGGSVSTLTIQRTQQEDSAVYLCASSFWTSGSNEQFFGPGTRLTVL.

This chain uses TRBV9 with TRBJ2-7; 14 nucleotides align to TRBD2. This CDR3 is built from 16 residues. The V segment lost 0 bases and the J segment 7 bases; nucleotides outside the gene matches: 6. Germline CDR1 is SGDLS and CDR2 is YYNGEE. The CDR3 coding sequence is TGTGCCAGCAGCGTAGGAGGGGGGACTAGCGGGAGTGAGCAGTACTTC. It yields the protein CASSVGGGTSGSEQYF.

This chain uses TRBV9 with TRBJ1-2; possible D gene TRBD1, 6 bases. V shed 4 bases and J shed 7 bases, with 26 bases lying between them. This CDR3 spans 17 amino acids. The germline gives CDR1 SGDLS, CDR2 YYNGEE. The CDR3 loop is CASSPQGKLSPGSGYTF. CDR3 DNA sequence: TGTGCCAGCAGCCCCCAGGGGAAGTTATCACCGGGTTCTGGCTACACCTTC.